These T cell receptor beta chains were read from a single sample in a study of radiotherapy plus CTLA-4 blockade in lung cancer. Repertoires were generated with immunoSEQ multiplex PCR, while TCRdb's copy carries only in-frame clones and drops some. The sample records more than 100,000 clones, 85% to 90% being singletons. The specimen comprised peripheral blood, sampled from a patient treated with radiotherapy plus ipilimumab. These receptors were taken from a human donor with non-small cell lung cancer that progressed on radiotherapy plus ipilimumab. Each CDR3 is given with its conserved first and last residue. The order of the fields is V gene, CDR3 length, D gene, clone size, J gene, CDR3 DNA, CDR3 protein. D genes are given only for firm matches. Rows give clone size only sometimes, using once, few, many, or a class for an expanded clone.

V: TRBV6-5; length: 13; D: .; size: .; J: TRBJ1-1; DNA: TGTGCCAGCATCGGAAGGGGGAACACTGAAGCTTTCTTT; CDR3: CASIGRGNTEAFF
V: TRBV9; length: 16; D: .; size: .; J: TRBJ2-2; DNA: TGTGCCAGCAGCGTAGCCACCAGGGTTTCTACCGGGGAGCTGTTTTTT; CDR3: CASSVATRVSTGELFF
V: TRBV6-6; length: 12; D: .; size: .; J: TRBJ1-5; DNA: TGTGCCAGCAGTTACCTCCATCAGCCCCAGCATTTT; CDR3: CASSYLHQPQHF
V: TRBV19; length: 20; D: TRBD2; size: .; J: TRBJ2-1; DNA: TGTGCCAGTAGTACCCGACCCGGGACTAGCGGGAGGTCCCTCTACAATGAGCAGTTCTTC; CDR3: CASSTRPGTSGRSLYNEQFF
V: TRBV5-1; length: 15; D: TRBD2; size: .; J: TRBJ2-7; DNA: TGCGCCAGCAGCGATACGGTAGCGGGAGGGCGGGAGCAGTACTTC; CDR3: CASSDTVAGGREQYF
V: TRBV4-1; length: 15; D: TRBD1; size: .; J: TRBJ1-5; DNA: TGCGCCAGCAGCCAAGGGGACAGGGTACATCAGCCCCAGCATTTT; CDR3: CASSQGDRVHQPQHF
V: TRBV5-1; length: 16; D: .; size: .; J: TRBJ1-4; DNA: TGCGCCAGCAGCCCAGAAGGGGGGCAGATTAATGAAAAACTGTTTTTT; CDR3: CASSPEGGQINEKLFF
V: TRBV11-3; length: 15; D: TRBD1; size: .; J: TRBJ2-3; DNA: TGTGCCAGCAGCCCAGGGGGACGGGAACTAGATACGCAGTATTTT; CDR3: CASSPGGRELDTQYF
V: TRBV6-5; length: 14; D: .; size: once; J: TRBJ2-5; DNA: TGTGCCAGCAGTGCACTCGTGGACGGCGGAGAGCAGTACTTC; CDR3: CASSALVDGGEQYF
V: TRBV7-9; length: 13; D: TRBD1; size: .; J: TRBJ1-1; DNA: TGTGCCAGCACTCACCAGGGGGCCGCTGAAGCTTTCTTT; CDR3: CASTHQGAAEAFF
V: TRBV28; length: 13; D: TRBD1; size: .; J: TRBJ1-2; DNA: TGTGCCAGCAGATTAGGGGGCATTAAAGGCTACACCTTC; CDR3: CASRLGGIKGYTF
V: TRBV6-5; length: 15; D: TRBD1; size: .; J: TRBJ1-3; DNA: TGTGCCAGCAGGAAGGACAGGGGAGTTGGAAACACCATATATTTT; CDR3: CASRKDRGVGNTIYF
V: TRBV2; length: 13; D: .; size: .; J: TRBJ1-2; DNA: TGTGCCAGCAGTGTTCCTGGACGGGGTAGCTACACCTTC; CDR3: CASSVPGRGSYTF
V: TRBV18; length: 14; D: .; size: .; J: TRBJ1-5; DNA: TGTGCCAGCTCACGAGCGGGGTCGGATCAGCCCCAGCATTTT; CDR3: CASSRAGSDQPQHF
V: TRBV5-1; length: 15; D: TRBD2; size: .; J: TRBJ2-3; DNA: TGCGCCAGCAGCTTGGCCGCGGGAGGAAGAGATACGCAGTATTTT; CDR3: CASSLAAGGRDTQYF
V: TRBV6-1; length: 16; D: TRBD2; size: .; J: TRBJ2-2; DNA: TGTGCCAGCAGTGCGTCTAGCGGGAGATTGACCGGGGAGCTGTTTTTT; CDR3: CASSASSGRLTGELFF
V: TRBV9; length: 14; D: .; size: .; J: TRBJ2-7; DNA: TGTGCCAGCAGCGTAGCCGAGGGATCCTACGAGCAGTACTTC; CDR3: CASSVAEGSYEQYF
V: TRBV5-1; length: 12; D: .; size: .; J: TRBJ1-2; DNA: TGCGCCAGCACAACGGGGGCAGGAGGCTACACCTTC; CDR3: CASTTGAGGYTF
V: TRBV11-2; length: 13; D: .; size: .; J: TRBJ2-7; DNA: TGTGCCAGCAGCTTAGATCGGAACCACGAGCAGTACTTC; CDR3: CASSLDRNHEQYF
V: TRBV9; length: 15; D: .; size: once; J: TRBJ1-1; DNA: TGTGCCAGCAACTCGGACGGCCCGTTGAACACTGAAGCTTTCTTT; CDR3: CASNSDGPLNTEAFF
V: TRBV19; length: 15; D: .; size: few; J: TRBJ2-7; DNA: TGTGCCAGTAGTATTCAAAGCAAGCCGCCCTACGAGCAGTACTTC; CDR3: CASSIQSKPPYEQYF
V: TRBV5-1; length: 16; D: .; size: .; J: TRBJ2-1; DNA: TGCGCCAGTAGCTTGGAGGGCCGAGAAAGATACAATGAGCAGTTCTTC; CDR3: CASSLEGRERYNEQFF
V: TRBV5-1; length: 13; D: TRBD2; size: .; J: TRBJ2-3; DNA: TGCGCCAGCAGGAGCGGGAGCATGGATACGCAGTATTTT; CDR3: CASRSGSMDTQYF
V: TRBV21-1; length: 13; D: .; size: .; J: TRBJ1-2; DNA: TGTGCCAGCAGCAGGGACAGGGGGTATGGCTACACCTTC; CDR3: CASSRDRGYGYTF
V: TRBV29-1; length: 14; D: .; size: once; J: TRBJ2-1; DNA: TGCAGCGTTGCCACTGGGGGGGGGCACAATGAGCAGTTCTTC; CDR3: CSVATGGGHNEQFF
V: TRBV10-2; length: 13; D: .; size: .; J: TRBJ2-3; DNA: TGCGCCAGCGGTGACTTCCCCACAGATACGCAGTATTTT; CDR3: CASGDFPTDTQYF
V: TRBV5-1; length: 17; D: TRBD1; size: .; J: TRBJ2-5; DNA: TGCGCCAGCAGCTTGGGTCGTGGACAGGCGAACCAAGAGACCCAGTACTTC; CDR3: CASSLGRGQANQETQYF
V: TRBV29-1; length: 13; D: TRBD1; size: .; J: TRBJ1-2; DNA: TGCAGCGCCGGGACAGGAAATAACTATGGCTACACCTTC; CDR3: CSAGTGNNYGYTF
V: TRBV9; length: 14; D: .; size: .; J: TRBJ1-1; DNA: TGTGCCAGCAGCGTAGGCCGGCAGAGCACTGAAGCTTTCTTT; CDR3: CASSVGRQSTEAFF
V: TRBV11-3; length: 13; D: TRBD2; size: .; J: TRBJ2-1; DNA: TGTGCCAGCAGCCAGGGACTAGTGGGTGAGCAGTTCTTC; CDR3: CASSQGLVGEQFF
V: TRBV5-5; length: 15; D: .; size: .; J: TRBJ2-7; DNA: TGTGCCAGCAGCTTGGACCTATGGGGTAACTACGAGCAGTACTTC; CDR3: CASSLDLWGNYEQYF
V: TRBV19; length: 14; D: TRBD1; size: few; J: TRBJ2-7; DNA: TGTGCCAGTAAAATACGGGACAGCGGCTACGAGCAGTACTTC; CDR3: CASKIRDSGYEQYF
V: TRBV19; length: 15; D: TRBD1; size: .; J: TRBJ2-2; DNA: TGTGCCAGTCGGGCCGGGACAGCGAACACCGGGGAGCTGTTTTTT; CDR3: CASRAGTANTGELFF
V: TRBV2; length: 15; D: TRBD2; size: .; J: TRBJ2-1; DNA: TGTGCCAGGGGTTCGCTAGCGGAAACCTACAATGAGCAGTTCTTC; CDR3: CARGSLAETYNEQFF
V: TRBV6-7; length: 14; D: .; size: .; J: TRBJ2-7; DNA: TGTGCCAGCAGCCTCTCCTCAGGGGCCTACGAGCAGTACTTC; CDR3: CASSLSSGAYEQYF
V: TRBV5-6; length: 14; D: TRBD2; size: .; J: TRBJ2-1; DNA: TGTGCCAGCTCGCGAGCGGGGGCCCACAATGAGCAGTTCTTC; CDR3: CASSRAGAHNEQFF
V: TRBV7-9; length: 11; D: .; size: once; J: TRBJ2-4; DNA: TGTGCCAGCAGCCTCAATGACATTCAGTACTTC; CDR3: CASSLNDIQYF
V: TRBV18; length: 13; D: .; size: .; J: TRBJ1-1; DNA: TGTGCCAGCTCACCAAATCTTGGCACTGAAGCTTTCTTT; CDR3: CASSPNLGTEAFF
V: TRBV28; length: 14; D: .; size: .; J: TRBJ2-1; DNA: TGTGCCACCAAACCCGGCGGGGAATTCAATGAGCAGTTCTTC; CDR3: CATKPGGEFNEQFF
V: TRBV27; length: 14; D: TRBD2; size: .; J: TRBJ2-3; DNA: TGTGCCAGCAGACTAGCGGGGGGAGTTAATACGCAGTATTTT; CDR3: CASRLAGGVNTQYF
V: TRBV11-3; length: 17; D: TRBD2; size: .; J: TRBJ2-7; DNA: TGTGCCAGCAGCCAGAGAGTTGGGACTAAATTCTCCTACGAGCAGTACTTC; CDR3: CASSQRVGTKFSYEQYF
V: TRBV6-6; length: 14; D: .; size: .; J: TRBJ1-2; DNA: TGTGCCAGCACCCCGGGAGGGAGGAACTATGGCTACACCTTC; CDR3: CASTPGGRNYGYTF
V: TRBV5-6; length: 12; D: TRBD1; size: .; J: TRBJ2-7; DNA: TGTGCCAGCAGCCAGGGACAGAACGAGCAGTACTTC; CDR3: CASSQGQNEQYF
V: TRBV5-6; length: 18; D: .; size: .; J: TRBJ2-7; DNA: TGTGCCAGCAGCTTTCGTTCCTCGTTTAGCGGCTTCCCCTACGAGCAGTACTTC; CDR3: CASSFRSSFSGFPYEQYF
V: TRBV9; length: 19; D: TRBD1; size: .; J: TRBJ1-2; DNA: TGTGCCAGCAGCGTAGGGGCAGGGGGTCCCGACTCCTATCAGGACGGCTACACCTTC; CDR3: CASSVGAGGPDSYQDGYTF
V: TRBV6-1; length: 14; D: TRBD2; size: once; J: TRBJ2-7; DNA: TGTGCCAGCAGTTCGGGGGGGCCTCTTTACGAGCAGTACTTC; CDR3: CASSSGGPLYEQYF
V: TRBV5-4; length: 13; D: .; size: .; J: TRBJ2-7; DNA: TGTGCCAGCAGCTTGGTAGGGAGCCACGAGCAGTACTTC; CDR3: CASSLVGSHEQYF
V: TRBV18; length: 14; D: .; size: once; J: TRBJ2-3; DNA: TGTGCCAGCTCACCCTCCGCGGGTGCAGATACGCAGTATTTT; CDR3: CASSPSAGADTQYF
V: TRBV29-1; length: 13; D: TRBD2; size: .; J: TRBJ2-7; DNA: TGCAGCGTTGTTCTAGCGGGACGGAACGAGCAGTACTTC; CDR3: CSVVLAGRNEQYF
V: TRBV9; length: 15; D: .; size: .; J: TRBJ2-3; DNA: TGTGCCAGCAGCGTAGAGACAGCGAGCACAGATACGCAGTATTTT; CDR3: CASSVETASTDTQYF
V: TRBV4-2; length: 18; D: TRBD2; size: .; J: TRBJ2-2; DNA: TGTGCCAGCAGCCAAGATCTCGTAGCGGGAGCGAACACCGGGGAGCTGTTTTTT; CDR3: CASSQDLVAGANTGELFF
V: TRBV30; length: 15; D: TRBD2; size: .; J: TRBJ2-7; DNA: TGTGCCTGGAGTGTATCTAGCGGGAGAACCTACGAGCAGTACTTC; CDR3: CAWSVSSGRTYEQYF
V: TRBV5-1; length: 14; D: .; size: once; J: TRBJ1-5; DNA: TGCGCCAGCAGCTCGGGGGACTTCGGGCAGCCCCAGCATTTT; CDR3: CASSSGDFGQPQHF
V: TRBV5-1; length: 14; D: .; size: .; J: TRBJ1-2; DNA: TGCGCCAGCAGCAGCGGACAGAAAGACTATGGCTACACCTTC; CDR3: CASSSGQKDYGYTF
V: TRBV7-6; length: 15; D: .; size: .; J: TRBJ2-3; DNA: TGTGCCAGCAGCTTAGCCGGGGCCAGGACGGATACGCAGTATTTT; CDR3: CASSLAGARTDTQYF
V: TRBV4-2; length: 16; D: TRBD2; size: .; J: TRBJ2-1; DNA: TGTGCCAGCAGCCAGCTAGCGGGAGGGCCGGGTGATGAGCAGTTCTTC; CDR3: CASSQLAGGPGDEQFF
V: TRBV6-1; length: 16; D: .; size: .; J: TRBJ2-3; DNA: TGTGCCAGCAGTGAACTCGCAGGGGGGAGTGCAGATACGCAGTATTTT; CDR3: CASSELAGGSADTQYF
V: TRBV2; length: 15; D: .; size: once; J: TRBJ2-5; DNA: TGTGCCAGCAGTGAAGCGCTGATAGGATTCGAGACCCAGTACTTC; CDR3: CASSEALIGFETQYF
V: TRBV6-5; length: 15; D: TRBD1; size: .; J: TRBJ2-2; DNA: TGTGCCAGCAGTTACGGGGACAGAAACACCGGGGAGCTGTTTTTT; CDR3: CASSYGDRNTGELFF
V: TRBV4-1; length: 17; D: TRBD1; size: .; J: TRBJ2-7; DNA: TGCGCCAGCAGCCACCTATCGAGGGGGACAGGGTTGAGGGAGCAGTACTTC; CDR3: CASSHLSRGTGLREQYF